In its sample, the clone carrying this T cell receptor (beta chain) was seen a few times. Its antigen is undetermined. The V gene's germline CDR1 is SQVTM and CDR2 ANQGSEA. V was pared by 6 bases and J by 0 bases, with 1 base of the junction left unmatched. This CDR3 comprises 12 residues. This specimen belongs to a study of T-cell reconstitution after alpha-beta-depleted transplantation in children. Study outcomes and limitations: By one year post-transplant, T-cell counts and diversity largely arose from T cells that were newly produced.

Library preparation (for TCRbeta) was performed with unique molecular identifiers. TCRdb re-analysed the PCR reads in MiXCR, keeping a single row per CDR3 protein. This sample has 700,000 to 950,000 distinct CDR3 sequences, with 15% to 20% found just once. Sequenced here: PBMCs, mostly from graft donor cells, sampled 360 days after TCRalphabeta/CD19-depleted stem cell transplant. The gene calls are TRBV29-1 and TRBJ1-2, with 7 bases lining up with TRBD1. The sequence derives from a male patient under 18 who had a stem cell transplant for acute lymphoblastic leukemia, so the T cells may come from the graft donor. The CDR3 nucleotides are TGCAGCGTGGGACAGTCTAACTATGGCTACACCTTC. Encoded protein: CSVGQSNYGYTF.